This record concerns one T cell receptor (beta chain) sequence. Its antigen is currently unknown. There are 19 residues in the CDR3. The data stem from a study of CXCR3-negative and CXCR3-positive naive CD8 T cells. The study, taken as a whole, reports: TRBV-TRBJ usage was similar across naive CXCR3 subsets but distinct in memory cells.

Definition of naive CD8+ T cells rested on a CD45RO-CCR7+CD27+CD95- profile. 5' RACE that incorporated UMI labels was used to prepare the TRB cDNA libraries. TCRdb re-called the 5' RACE reads, yielding one record per CDR3 amino acid sequence without DNA. In all, the sample yields 100,000 to 150,000 distinct CDR3 sequences. The chain employs TRBV12-3 or TRBV12-4 and TRBJ2-7; TCRdb's D call, TRBD1, is unchecked because there is no DNA. The sample comprised naive CXCR3- CD8+ T cells from blood. Subset denoted: CD45RO-CCR7+CD27+CD95- naive CD8+ T cells lacking CXCR3 (TNR3-). This clonotype originated in a human donor in good health. Some clones in this sample may be carry-over from other donors' samples. CDR3 sequence reads: CASSLGMTGSPLSSYEQYF.